This T cell receptor beta chain was profiled in a study of control samples from healthy donors and cancer patients. Data came from immunoSEQ multiplex PCR; TCRdb stores just in-frame clones and leaves some out. The sample records under 95,000 clones, more than 85% being singletons. CDR3 size: 12 residues. Trimming took 0 bases from V and 12 from J, leaving 9 bases between them. Germline V gene data show CDR1 as WSHSY and CDR2 as SAAADI. The receptor was isolated from a woman in her thirties in good health. Source material: blood. This sequence joins TRBV10-2 and TRBJ2-1; no clear D. CDR3 coding DNA: TGCGCCAGCAGTGAGTCTCGTGGGTGGCAGTTCTTC. It yields the protein CASSESRGWQFF.